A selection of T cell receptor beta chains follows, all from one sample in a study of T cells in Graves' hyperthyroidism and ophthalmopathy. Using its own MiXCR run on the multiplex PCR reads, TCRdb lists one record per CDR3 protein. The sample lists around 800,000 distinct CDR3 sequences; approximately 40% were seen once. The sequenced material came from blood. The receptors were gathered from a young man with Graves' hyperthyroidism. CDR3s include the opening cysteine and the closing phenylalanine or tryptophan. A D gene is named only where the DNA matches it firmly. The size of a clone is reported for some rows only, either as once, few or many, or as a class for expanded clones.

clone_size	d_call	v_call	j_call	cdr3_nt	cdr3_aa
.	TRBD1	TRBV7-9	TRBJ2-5	TGTGCCAGCAGTCGCCCCCGGGACAGGGTGGGGGAGACCCAGTACTTC	CASSRPRDRVGETQYF
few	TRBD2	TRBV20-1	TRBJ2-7	TGCAGTGCTGCGACTAGCGGGAGGGCCCTCAGGTACGAGCAGTACTTC	CSAATSGRALRYEQYF
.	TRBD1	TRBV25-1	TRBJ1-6	TGTGCCAGCACCAGGGGGTCGGATAATTCACCCCTCCACTTT	CASTRGSDNSPLHF
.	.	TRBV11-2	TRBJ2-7	TGTGCCAGCAGCTTAGTGGCAGAACGGCTTCTCTCCTACGAGCAGTACTTC	CASSLVAERLLSYEQYF
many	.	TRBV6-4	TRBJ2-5	TGTGCCAGCAGTGCGGGGCAGGGAGAGACCCAGTACTTC	CASSAGQGETQYF
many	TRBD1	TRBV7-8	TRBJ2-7	TGTGCCAGCAGCTTCGGGACAGGGACCCACGAGCAGTACTTC	CASSFGTGTHEQYF
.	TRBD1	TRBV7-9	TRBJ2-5	TGTGCCAGCGGCGAGGACAGGTCACAAGAGACCCAGTACTTC	CASGEDRSQETQYF
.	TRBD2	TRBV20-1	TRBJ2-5	TGCAGTGCTACCATCTACGGACTAGCGGGAAAAGAGACCCAGTACTTC	CSATIYGLAGKETQYF
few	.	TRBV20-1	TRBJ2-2	TGCAGTGCTAGAGTCCAGCACACCGGGGAGCTGTTTTTT	CSARVQHTGELFF
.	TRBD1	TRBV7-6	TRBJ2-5	TGTGCCAGCTCTCTCGGACAGGTCCAAGAGACCCAGTACTTC	CASSLGQVQETQYF
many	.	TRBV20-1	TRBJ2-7	TGCAGTGCTAGCCACCCGGGACGCCGGTCCTACGAGCAGTACTTC	CSASHPGRRSYEQYF
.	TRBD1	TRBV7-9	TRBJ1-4	TGTGCCAGCGACAGATTGGGACAGAATGAAAAACTGTTTTTT	CASDRLGQNEKLFF
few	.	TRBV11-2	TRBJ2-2	TGTGCCAGCAGCCAAGGGCAGGGTGAGACCGGGGAGCTGTTTTTT	CASSQGQGETGELFF
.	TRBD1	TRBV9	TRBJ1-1	TGTGCCTGGAGTGAAGGGGGCGTCAACACTGAAGCTTTCTTT	CAWSEGGVNTEAFF
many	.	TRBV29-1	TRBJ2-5	TGCAGCGTTGGAAAACGGAGGCAGGAGACCCAGTACTTC	CSVGKRRQETQYF
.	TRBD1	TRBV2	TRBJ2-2	TGTGCCAGCAGCCAAGATGAGGCAGGGACAGCCGTCACCGGGGAGCTGTTTTTT	CASSQDEAGTAVTGELFF
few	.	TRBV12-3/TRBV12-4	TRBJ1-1	TGTGCCAGCAGAATGACAGAGAACACTGAAGCTTTCTTT	CASRMTENTEAFF
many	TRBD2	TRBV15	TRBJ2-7	TGTGCCACCAGCACCGGGCGGGGAGGGTCCTACGAGCAGTACTTC	CATSTGRGGSYEQYF
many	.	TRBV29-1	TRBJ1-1	TGCAGCGTCCGGGATTCTGAAGCTTTCTTT	CSVRDSEAFF
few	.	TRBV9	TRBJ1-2	TGTGCCAGCAGCGTAGTATCAGGGACGGATGGCTACACCTTC	CASSVVSGTDGYTF
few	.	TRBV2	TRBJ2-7	TGTGCCAGCAAGGAGGATACCTACGAGCAGTACTTC	CASKEDTYEQYF
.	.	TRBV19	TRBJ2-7	TGTGCCAGCGGGGGGGCAGGGGGACCTTACGAGCAGTACTTC	CASGGAGGPYEQYF
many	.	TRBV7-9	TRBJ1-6	TGTGCCAGCGCCCCGGAGTATTCACCCCTCCACTTT	CASAPEYSPLHF
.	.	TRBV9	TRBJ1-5	TGTGCCAGCAGCTTAGCCGGGGCGGATCAGCCCCAGCATTTT	CASSLAGADQPQHF
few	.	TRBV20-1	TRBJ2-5	TGCAGCAACCTAGTAGATCGGTCAAAGACCCAGTACTTC	CSNLVDRSKTQYF
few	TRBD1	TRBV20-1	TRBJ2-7	TGCAGTGCTAGGGCCGGGACAGGGATAGACTACGAGCAGTACTTC	CSARAGTGIDYEQYF
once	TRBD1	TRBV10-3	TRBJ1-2	TGTGCCATCTTCGGACAGGGGGAATATGGCTACACCTTC	CAIFGQGEYGYTF
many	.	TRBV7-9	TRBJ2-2	TGTGCCAGCAGCTTATCATCCAACACCGGGGAGCTGTTTTTT	CASSLSSNTGELFF
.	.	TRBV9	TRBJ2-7	TGTGCCAGCAGCGTAGTGGACTTCAGCTCCTACGAGCAGTACTTC	CASSVVDFSSYEQYF
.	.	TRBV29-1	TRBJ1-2	TGCAGCGTTGAAGGTCGTCAGGGTGGCTACACCTTC	CSVEGRQGGYTF
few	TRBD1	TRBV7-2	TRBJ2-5	TGTGCCAGCAGCACCTACAGGGGCGGCCAAGAGACCCAGTACTTC	CASSTYRGGQETQYF
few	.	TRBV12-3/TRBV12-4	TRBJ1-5	TGTGCCAGCAGTTTATATGGTAGCAATCAGCCCCAGCATTTT	CASSLYGSNQPQHF
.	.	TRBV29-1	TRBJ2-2	TGCAGCGTTGAAGATGCCGACAGTTACACCGGGGAGCTGTTTTTT	CSVEDADSYTGELFF
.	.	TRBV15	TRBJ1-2	TGTGCCACCAGCTCCCGGGACGGAGTGCCACGTGTTTATGGCTACACCTTC	CATSSRDGVPRVYGYTF
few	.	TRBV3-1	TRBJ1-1	TGTGCCAGCATCGGAGGAGTGCGCACTGAAGCTTTCTTT	CASIGGVRTEAFF